The clone carrying this T cell receptor beta chain has a single count. Trimming shortened V by 0 bases and J by 5 bases, and 8 bases separated the two germline ends. The germline V gene has CDR1 SEHNR and CDR2 FQNEAQ (reference sequence). There are 13 residues in the CDR3. This record comes from a study of blood T cell repertoires in COVID-19. Overall study: The samples span acute and convalescent COVID-19 from the United States, Italy and Spain. In each case, the material was cDNA or gDNA derived from T cells, B-cell-depleted T cells, or PBMCs.

Per the original methods: Estimates of nucleated cell counts were drawn from the amplification of reference gene primers. Repertoires were generated with immunoSEQ multiplex PCR, while TCRdb's copy carries only in-frame clones and drops some. That table supplies the V and J calls and clone size; D and trimming were determined from the DNA. In the table there are tens of thousands of clones, 70% to 85% of which are singletons. Sequencing was performed on peripheral blood. The gene calls are TRBV7-9 and TRBJ2-7; D is undetermined. This clonotype originated in a woman aged 60-75 years with acute or convalescent COVID-19. CDR3 sequence reads: CASSLALQHEQYF. The CDR3 DNA reads as TGTGCCAGCAGCTTAGCGTTACAACACGAGCAGTACTTC.